One sample yielded the 23 T cell receptor beta chains listed below, sequenced in a study of glioma-infiltrating T cells after dendritic cell vaccination. Assay used: immunoSEQ multiplex PCR; TCRdb lists only in-frame clones, some missing. This table has nearly 85,000 clones, about 87% appearing once. The sample in question was blood, obtained before dendritic cell vaccination. These receptors were collected from a human donor with glioblastoma.

The CDR3 nucleotides are TGTGCCAGCACCCACGCCGGAGATACGCAGTATTTT. This gives the protein CASTHAGDTQYF. The chain links TRBV5-6 to TRBJ2-3; no clear D. V lost 6 bases to trimming and J lost 5 bases, with 10 bases between them. The CDR3 covers 12 residues. Germline CDR1 SGHDT, CDR2 YYEEEE.

The chain has TRBV10-3 and TRBJ2-7, with 9 bases lining up with TRBD1. This CDR3 is built from 18 residues. Trimming took 0 bases from V and 2 from J; bases not matched to a gene: 11. Per germline, CDR1 ENHRY and CDR2 SYGVKD. The CDR3 protein is CAISESSGRTGATYEQYF. The CDR3 DNA is TGTGCCATCAGTGAGTCCTCCGGACGGACAGGGGCCACCTACGAGCAGTACTTC.

The chain carries TRBV9 and TRBJ2-5; 7 bases are a match to TRBD2. CDR1 and CDR2 (germline): SGDLS, YYNGEE. J gave up 5 bases and V 0 bases, and 7 bases lay outside the gene matches. CDR3 length equals 15 residues. Here the CDR3 reads CASSVDSGRGETQYF. CDR3 bases: TGTGCCAGCAGCGTAGATTCGGGGAGGGGTGAGACCCAGTACTTC.

This sequence joins TRBV5-4 and TRBJ2-7, with TRBD2 matching 11 bases. CDR3 size: 15 residues. Germline loops: CDR1 SGHNT, CDR2 YYREEE (reference sequence). V gave up 4 bases and J gave up 1 base; unmatched junction bases: 4. In DNA, the CDR3 is TGTGCCAGCAGCGCACCTAGCGGGGGGTCCTACGAGCAGTACTTC. Its translation: CASSAPSGGSYEQYF.

The chain couples TRBV28 to TRBJ1-2; 12 bases match TRBD1. The V segment lost 7 bases and the J segment 3 bases; nucleotides outside the gene matches: 12. CDR1 MDHEN and CDR2 SYDVKM come from the germline V gene. There are 17 residues in the CDR3. The DNA for the CDR3 is TGTGCCAGCAAGAATCCGGGACAGGGGGCGCGAGACTATGGCTACACCTTC. Encoded protein: CASKNPGQGARDYGYTF.

The chain joins TRBV5-1 to TRBJ2-3; D possibly corresponds to TRBD1 (5 bases). V lost 3 bases, J lost 0 bases, and 17 bases lay in between. The CDR3 is made up of 17 amino acids. CDR1 SGHRS and CDR2 YFSETQ come from the germline V gene. The CDR3 DNA is TGCGCCAGCAGCTCATGGACATCCACCCGTAGCACAGATACGCAGTATTTT. Its protein is CASSSWTSTRSTDTQYF.

Comment on this clone: One end of the junction is discordant with germline, which a read error may explain. The same CDR3 can be traced to other DNA sequences in this sample. V and J are TRBV5-1 and TRBJ1-6; 8 positions match TRBD1. The CDR3 is 16 amino acids. Per germline, CDR1 SGHRS and CDR2 YFSETQ. The DNA for the CDR3 is TGCGCCAGCAGCAACAGGGGGTTGGCGGGTAATTCCCCCCTCCACTTT. Amino acids: CASSNRGLAGNSPLHF.

The rearrangement links TRBV7-9 to TRBJ2-3; 11 bases map to TRBD1. This CDR3 spans 14 amino acids. V was pared by 4 bases and J by 5 bases, with 2 bases of the junction left unmatched. Per the germline V gene, CDR1 is SEHNR and CDR2 is FQNEAQ (reference sequence). DNA of the CDR3: TGTGCCAGCAGCTCCGGGACAGGGGGAGATACGCAGTATTTT. It translates to CASSSGTGGDTQYF.

The chain carries TRBV10-3 and TRBJ2-7; 11 bases line up with TRBD1. The germline CDR1 and CDR2 sequences are ENHRY and SYGVKD. After removal of 10 bases from V and 3 bases from J, the junction contained 5 bases not matched to a gene. This CDR3 is built from 13 residues. The CDR3 DNA sequence: TGTGCCAGTACCGGGACAGGGGGCTACGAGCAGTACTTC. Encoded protein: CASTGTGGYEQYF.

This clone was picked up one time. The V and J genes are TRBV15 and TRBJ2-1, with a tentative D call TRBD2 (5 bases). There are 15 residues in the CDR3. Germline CDR1 reads LNHNV; CDR2 reads YYDKDF (reference sequence). V shed 0 bases and J shed 0 bases, with 6 bases lying between them. Here the CDR3 DNA reads TGTGCCACCAGCAGAGAGGGGAGCTCCTACAATGAGCAGTTCTTC. Its protein product is CATSREGSSYNEQFF.

The genes are TRBV25-1 and TRBJ1-4; 7 bases match TRBD1. CDR1 and CDR2 from the germline V gene are MGHDK and SYGVNS. There are 15 residues in the CDR3. After removal of 5 bases from V and 5 bases from J, the junction contained 8 bases not matched to a gene. The CDR3 DNA follows: TGTGCCAGCAGTCCTACCGGGACAGTAAATGAAAAACTGTTTTTT. The encoded protein is CASSPTGTVNEKLFF.

The chain uses TRBV18 and TRBJ1-1, with a possible D match to TRBD1 (5 bases). The length of the CDR3 is 14 residues. V gave up 6 bases and J gave up 4 bases, with 15 bases separating them. CDR1 KGHSH and CDR2 LQKENI come from the germline V gene. In DNA, the CDR3 is TGTGCCAGCTCCCTGGACATTCGGAGCACTGAAGCTTTCTTT. Residues: CASSLDIRSTEAFF.

The rearrangement joins TRBV9 to TRBJ2-2, with 9 bases that match TRBD1. Germline lookup yields CDR1 SGDLS and CDR2 YYNGEE. V was pared by 3 bases and J by 1 base, with 4 bases of the junction left unmatched. The CDR3 length is 16 residues. The CDR3 region is CASSGPGQGNTGELFF. CDR3 sequence (DNA): TGTGCCAGCAGCGGGCCGGGACAGGGGAACACCGGGGAGCTGTTTTTT.

This clone showed up just once. The rearrangement uses TRBV29-1 and TRBJ2-1; 7 bases fit TRBD2. V lost 6 bases and J lost 1; bases outside the gene matches: 9. Per the germline V gene, CDR1 is SQVTM and CDR2 is ANQGSEA. The CDR3 has 15 residues. The CDR3 bases are TGCAGCGTAGCCCGGGCTAGCGGTTCCTACAATGAGCAGTTCTTC. Translated: CSVARASGSYNEQFF.

The chain carries TRBV19 and TRBJ1-3, with D possibly being TRBD1 (5 bases). Germline V gives CDR1 LNHDA, CDR2 SQIVND (reference sequence). Trimming took 0 bases from V and 0 from J, leaving 12 bases between them. CDR3 length: 17 residues. The CDR3 bases are TGTGCCAGTAGTATAGAGTCAGGGCTAATCTCTGGAAACACCATATATTTT. It translates to CASSIESGLISGNTIYF.

The gene calls are TRBV18 and TRBJ2-7, with 10 bases identical to TRBD1. The CDR3 covers 13 residues. The V gene's germline CDR1 is KGHSH and CDR2 LQKENI. Trimming removed 4 bases from V and 7 bases from J; junction bases left unmatched: 4. CDR3 in amino acids: CASSRQGAGEQYF. The CDR3 bases are TGTGCCAGCTCACGACAGGGGGCGGGGGAGCAGTACTTC.

This clone was picked up one time. V is TRBV6-1 and J is TRBJ1-2; TRBD1 agrees at 7 bases. The CDR3 extends over 16 amino acids. Germline CDR1 and CDR2: MNHNS and SASEGT. Losses at the gene ends were 2 bases for V and 8 bases for J; bases not matched to a gene: 14. CDR3 nucleotides: TGTGCCAGCAGTGAACCCCCGTTTACAGGGGCATCCGGCTACACCTTC. This encodes CASSEPPFTGASGYTF.

The V gene is TRBV11-1, the J gene TRBJ2-1; a weak D match, TRBD1 (5 bases). The CDR3 extends over 16 amino acids. CDR1 is SGHAT and CDR2 is FQDESV in the germline V gene (reference sequence). The ends were cut back, 2 bases at V and 5 bases at J, with 16 bases in the middle. The DNA of the CDR3 is TGTGCCAGCAGCTTATATGTGGGGCTCATGGACAATGAGCAGTTCTTC. It is translated as CASSLYVGLMDNEQFF.

The rearrangement joins TRBV5-4 to TRBJ2-7, with 8 bases matching TRBD1. The CDR3 consists of 15 residues. Germline loops: CDR1 SGHNT, CDR2 YYREEE (reference sequence). Losses at the gene ends were 5 bases for V and 4 bases for J; bases not matched to a gene: 11. This CDR3 reads CASSPAGQGGYEQYF. Here the CDR3 DNA reads TGTGCCAGCAGTCCGGCCGGACAGGGCGGGTACGAGCAGTACTTC.

The chain employs TRBV6-6 and TRBJ2-2, with a weak D call TRBD1 (6 bases). Trimming stripped 5 bases from V and 4 bases from J, with 11 bases between. The length of the CDR3 is 14 residues. CDR1 and CDR2 (germline): MNHNY, SVGAGI (reference sequence). CDR3 nucleotides: TGTGCCAGCAGTACAGGGTGGGGCACCGGGGAGCTGTTTTTT. Amino acids: CASSTGWGTGELFF.

This clone appeared a single time. V and J are TRBV25-1 and TRBJ2-7, with TRBD2 identical over 7 bases. The CDR3 loop spans 16 amino acids. Germline V gene data show CDR1 as MGHDK and CDR2 as SYGVNS. Losses at the gene ends were 1 base for V and 9 bases for J; bases not matched to a gene: 15. The CDR3 DNA is TGTGCCAGCAGTGAATTGGGTGCGGACCGCCGGGGGGTGCAGTACTTC. It codes for CASSELGADRRGVQYF.

The V and J genes are TRBV10-3 and TRBJ2-3, with TRBD2 matching 12 bases. The ends lost 4 bases at V and 7 bases at J; junction bases unmatched: 0. The CDR3 runs to 13 residues. Germline V gene lookup returns CDR1 ENHRY and CDR2 SYGVKD. The CDR3 DNA reads as TGTGCCATCAGTGGGACTAGCGGGAATACGCAGTATTTT. Protein product: CAISGTSGNTQYF.

The rearrangement links TRBV19 to TRBJ1-5; tentative D call: TRBD1 (5 bases). Germline V gene lookup returns CDR1 LNHDA and CDR2 SQIVND (reference sequence). The CDR3 totals 15 residues. Trimming shortened V by 5 bases and J by 5 bases, and 16 bases separated the two germline ends. CDR3: CASSLGSTEHQPQHF. The CDR3 region has the DNA TGTGCCAGTAGTCTCGGGTCGACAGAGCATCAGCCCCAGCATTTT.